This is a list of T cell receptor beta chains from one sample in a study of blood T cell repertoires in COVID-19. Only in-frame clones appear in the TCRdb table, and some are missing; sequencing was by immunoSEQ multiplex PCR. The sample comprises 300,000 to 400,000 clones, approximately 90% of which are singletons, and more than 0.8% rests with the top ten. Specimen: PBMCs or T cells enriched from blood (not recorded which). These receptors came from a man in his late teens or twenties who had recovered from COVID-19. The CDR3 runs from the conserved cysteine through the conserved F or W. A D gene is named only where the DNA matches it firmly. Clone size appears in some rows only: once, few, many, or a class for an expanded clone.

TRBV5-4	-	TRBJ1-1	-	TGTGCCAGCAGCTTGAAAACTTGGGAGGACACTGAAGCTTTCTTT	CASSLKTWEDTEAFF
TRBV18	-	TRBJ1-6	-	TGTGCCAGCTCACCTACGGGCGGACAGAGTAATTCACCCCTCCACTTT	CASSPTGGQSNSPLHF
TRBV7-8	-	TRBJ1-3	few	TGTGCCAGCAGCTTAATACTTGCGTCTGGAAACACCATATATTTT	CASSLILASGNTIYF
TRBV7-2	-	TRBJ1-1	-	TGTGCCAGCAGCTCATCTCCGGAGTTCGGCCTGAACACTGAAGCTTTCTTT	CASSSSPEFGLNTEAFF
TRBV7-9	TRBD2	TRBJ2-1	-	TGTGCCAGCAGCTCCGGGGGGAATGAGCAGTTCTTC	CASSSGGNEQFF
TRBV9	TRBD1	TRBJ1-1	-	TGTGCCAGCAGCGCCTGGGACAGGGGGATCGGCTTGGGCACTGAAGCTTTCTTT	CASSAWDRGIGLGTEAFF
TRBV9	TRBD1	TRBJ1-3	-	TGTGCCAGCAGCGTAGATGGGACAGGCGGAAACACCATATATTTT	CASSVDGTGGNTIYF
TRBV6-2/TRBV6-3	-	TRBJ1-5	-	TGTGCCAGCAGTTACTCGGGAGGGGATAGTAATCAGCCCCAGCATTTT	CASSYSGGDSNQPQHF
TRBV3-1/TRBV3-2	TRBD1	TRBJ1-1	-	TGTGCCAGCAGCCCCCGCCGTAGGGGGCGCGGCACTGAAGCTTTCTTT	CASSPRRRGRGTEAFF
TRBV19	TRBD2	TRBJ2-1	-	TGTGCCAGTAGTGTAGGGGAGGGACTAAAGCAGTTCTTC	CASSVGEGLKQFF
TRBV6-4	-	TRBJ2-1	-	TGTGCCAGCAGTGAAGGGGGGGGCGGTTACAATGAGCAGTTCTTC	CASSEGGGGYNEQFF
TRBV14	TRBD1	TRBJ1-2	once	TGTGCCAGCAGCCAAGTCGTGGACAGGGGAGACTATGGCTACACCTTC	CASSQVVDRGDYGYTF
TRBV10-2	-	TRBJ1-1	-	TGCGCCACCCGGGAGGGGGTAGCGGTGAACACTGAAGCTTTCTTT	CATREGVAVNTEAFF
TRBV4-3	TRBD2	TRBJ2-1	-	TGCGCCAGCAGCCCGCTTGGGACTAGCGGGGTAAATGAGCAGTTCTTC	CASSPLGTSGVNEQFF
TRBV27	-	TRBJ1-1	-	TGTGCCAGCTCTACTGGGAACACTGAAGCTTTCTTT	CASSTGNTEAFF
TRBV15	-	TRBJ2-5	-	TGTGCCACCAGCAGACGGACTTACCAAGAGACCCAGTACTTC	CATSRRTYQETQYF
TRBV10-3	-	TRBJ2-1	-	TGTGCCATCAGTCGGGTGGGCGCGGGGGACACCAATGAGCAGTTCTTC	CAISRVGAGDTNEQFF
TRBV5-1	TRBD2	TRBJ2-4	-	TGCGCCAGCAGCTTGACCCAGCGGGGTGGGCTAGCCAAAAACATTCAGTACTTC	CASSLTQRGGLAKNIQYF
TRBV4-3	TRBD2	TRBJ2-7	-	TGCGCCAGCAGCCAACGGTTAGCGGGAAGCTCCTACGAGCAGTACTTC	CASSQRLAGSSYEQYF
TRBV5-4	TRBD2	TRBJ2-1	-	TGTGCCAGCAGCTTGGACCTGGCGGGAGCCTCCTACAATGAGCAGTTCTTC	CASSLDLAGASYNEQFF
TRBV6-5	-	TRBJ2-3	few	TGTGCCAGCAGTTACGGGTTAGCTAGAACAGATACGCAGTATTTT	CASSYGLARTDTQYF
TRBV5-1	-	TRBJ1-4	-	TGCGCCAGCAGCCCGACAGCAACTAATGAAAAACTGTTTTTT	CASSPTATNEKLFF
TRBV3-1/TRBV3-2	-	TRBJ2-2	-	TGTGCCAGCAGCCAAGATCAGCAGGGATGGACCGGGGAGCTGTTTTTT	CASSQDQQGWTGELFF
TRBV25-1	TRBD1	TRBJ2-5	few	TGTGCCAGCAGTGAAGGGGCATCACAGGGGGAGCAAGAGACCCAGTACTTC	CASSEGASQGEQETQYF
TRBV6-6	-	TRBJ1-5	-	TGTGCCAGCAGTTACTCTTCCGGGGGCAATCAGCCCCAGCATTTT	CASSYSSGGNQPQHF
TRBV4-1	-	TRBJ1-1	-	TGCGCCAGCAGCCATCAACAGGATTTGAACACTGAAGCTTTCTTT	CASSHQQDLNTEAFF
TRBV7-3	TRBD2	TRBJ2-1	-	TGTGCCAGCAGCCTGACTAGCGGGCCATACAATGAGCAGTTCTTC	CASSLTSGPYNEQFF
TRBV12-3/TRBV12-4	-	TRBJ2-7	-	TGTGCCAGCAGTCACGGGTACGAGCAGTACTTC	CASSHGYEQYF
TRBV11-2	-	TRBJ2-7	-	TGTGCCAGCAGCTATTGGGGGGACCGTACCTACGAGCAGTACTTC	CASSYWGDRTYEQYF
TRBV3-1/TRBV3-2	-	TRBJ1-3	-	TGTGCCAGCAGCCCCGCTACCTCTGGAAACACCATATATTTT	CASSPATSGNTIYF
TRBV10-3	-	TRBJ2-7	-	TGTGCCATCAGCGGGGACTCACCGCGTTCTATCTACGAGCAGTACTTC	CAISGDSPRSIYEQYF
TRBV19	-	TRBJ1-2	-	TGTGCCAGTAGTATGGGAGTCATTGACTCGAATGCGCCTAACTATGGCTACACCTTC	CASSMGVIDSNAPNYGYTF
TRBV6-5	-	TRBJ2-1	-	TGTGCCAGCAGTTACTCGACGGGACATAAGAGCAATGAGCAGTTCTTC	CASSYSTGHKSNEQFF
TRBV4-2	-	TRBJ2-3	-	TGTGCCAGCAGCCAAGATCGTGACTTCCCGGCTGGCACAGATACGCAGTATTTT	CASSQDRDFPAGTDTQYF
TRBV5-1	-	TRBJ1-4	-	TGCGCCAGCAGAACGACAGATAATGAAAAACTGTTTTTT	CASRTTDNEKLFF
TRBV5-5	-	TRBJ1-5	-	TGTGCCAGCAGCTCCAACGAGCTTATAACAGGGACCGGCCAGCCCCAGCATTTT	CASSSNELITGTGQPQHF
TRBV5-1	TRBD1	TRBJ2-1	-	TGCGCCAGCAGCCCCGTCCCGGGACAGGGGGCAAATGAGCAGTTCTTC	CASSPVPGQGANEQFF
TRBV6-5	TRBD1	TRBJ2-7	-	TGTGCCAGCAGTAACTCGGACAGGGGTTTCTACGAGCAGTACTTC	CASSNSDRGFYEQYF
TRBV4-2	TRBD2	TRBJ2-5	few	TGTGCCAGCAGCCAAGATACCAGCGGGGGGGCAAAGACCCAGTACTTC	CASSQDTSGGAKTQYF
TRBV7-9	-	TRBJ1-5	-	TGTGCCAGCAGCGCGAGGCTAGGGGGTAGCAATCAGCCCCAGCATTTT	CASSARLGGSNQPQHF
TRBV7-2	TRBD1	TRBJ2-7	-	TGTGCCAGCAGTCATCAAACCGGGACAGGGGAAGTTTCCTACGAGCAGTACTTC	CASSHQTGTGEVSYEQYF
TRBV15	TRBD1	TRBJ1-6	once	TGTGCCACCAGCGATCGGACAGGCTATAATTCACCCCTCCACTTT	CATSDRTGYNSPLHF
TRBV2	TRBD1	TRBJ1-6	-	TGTGCCAGCCAGGACAGGGACCCCTTCTCACCCCTCCACTTT	CASQDRDPFSPLHF
TRBV20-1	-	TRBJ2-2	-	TGCAGTGCCAGGGGCACCGGGGAGCTGTTTTTT	CSARGTGELFF
TRBV4-3	TRBD1	TRBJ1-4	-	TGCGCCAGCAGCCAAAACGGACAGGGGGCTCATGAAAAACTGTTTTTT	CASSQNGQGAHEKLFF
TRBV7-2	-	TRBJ1-2	-	TGTGCCAGCAGCTTGGCCGCTCCAGGGGCGGGCTACACCTTC	CASSLAAPGAGYTF
TRBV30	TRBD1	TRBJ2-1	-	TGTGCCTGGAGTGACAGGGGGAATGAGCAGTTCTTC	CAWSDRGNEQFF
TRBV24-1	-	TRBJ2-1	-	TGTGCCACCAGTTTTTCTACGGAGCAGTTCTTC	CATSFSTEQFF
TRBV4-3	-	TRBJ2-7	-	TGCGCCAGCAGCCAGGAGCCCAGAACCTACGAGCAGTACTTC	CASSQEPRTYEQYF
TRBV19	TRBD2	TRBJ2-3	-	TGTGCCAGTAGTATAAGGCTAGCGGGCACAGATACGCAGTATTTT	CASSIRLAGTDTQYF